This T cell receptor beta chain was sequenced in a study of T cell responses to AZD1222 COVID-19 vaccine. Whole-study results and caveats: In a largely white British group with more females than males, clonal diversity was possibly underestimated. Spike as a whole was targeted by vaccine-associated CD4 TCRs, dominant at 160-218 and 743-854. The repertoires were collected only after the peak T cell response.

Second doses that came at about 4 or about 12 weeks were put together. Produced via immunoSEQ multiplex PCR; TCRdb's table is partial and in-frame only. Of 250,000 to 300,000 clones listed, 94% are singletons. This CDR3 is built from 14 residues. The V and J ends lost 3 bases and 5 bases, in that order; junction bases with no gene match: 7. Per the germline V gene, CDR1 is MDHEN and CDR2 is SYDVKM. Worth noting for this clone: Its target is unknown.

The source of this sequence is an adult who received the AZD1222 COVID-19 vaccine. This specimen was peripheral blood, taken 28 days after the second AZD1222 dose. V usage is TRBV28 and J usage is TRBJ2-7, with 7 bases lining up with TRBD2. The CDR3 loop reads CASSFRPRGDEQYF. CDR3 nucleotide sequence: TGTGCCAGCAGTTTTAGACCCCGGGGGGACGAGCAGTACTTC.